Listed below are T cell receptor beta chains from one sample, sequenced in a study of cytomegalovirus exposure and HLA in healthy donors. Some clones are missing from TCRdb's copy, which holds only in-frame ones; the method was immunoSEQ multiplex PCR. This sample yields about 260,000 clones, of which roughly four fifths are seen a single time; approximately 2% belongs to the top ten. Specimen: PBMCs. The receptors were gathered from a woman aged 40 to 49 in good health and CMV-seropositive. Both conserved end residues are part of each CDR3. Each record gives: V gene, D gene, J gene, clone size, CDR3 DNA, CDR3 protein. The D gene is left open where the match is weak. Clone size, where shown, is once, few, many, or a class for clones that have expanded.

v_gene: TRBV15; d_gene: TRBD1; j_gene: TRBJ2-5; abundance: -; CDR3nt: TGTGCCACCAGCACAACAATCGACAGGGCCCTTTACTTC; CDR3aa: CATSTTIDRALYF
v_gene: TRBV13; d_gene: -; j_gene: TRBJ2-7; abundance: few; CDR3nt: TGTGCCAGCAGCTTGAGGGTTGGGGACGAGCAGTACTTC; CDR3aa: CASSLRVGDEQYF
v_gene: TRBV7-2; d_gene: -; j_gene: TRBJ1-6; abundance: -; CDR3nt: TGTGCCAGCAGCTTAGAGAGGGGGACGAGTAATTCACCCCTCCACTTT; CDR3aa: CASSLERGTSNSPLHF
v_gene: TRBV5-1; d_gene: -; j_gene: TRBJ1-4; abundance: -; CDR3nt: TGCGCCAGCAGCTTCGGAGGGGCTAATGAAAAACTGTTTTTT; CDR3aa: CASSFGGANEKLFF
v_gene: TRBV29-1; d_gene: -; j_gene: TRBJ1-2; abundance: -; CDR3nt: TGCAGCGTTGCACAGAGCTATGGCTACACCTTC; CDR3aa: CSVAQSYGYTF
v_gene: TRBV30; d_gene: -; j_gene: TRBJ2-2; abundance: -; CDR3nt: TGTGCCTGGAGTGTACGCCTGGGATCGTGGCGGGATAGTCGGACCGGGGAGCTGTTTTTT; CDR3aa: CAWSVRLGSWRDSRTGELFF
v_gene: TRBV5-1; d_gene: TRBD1; j_gene: TRBJ2-5; abundance: -; CDR3nt: TGCGCCAGCGAAAGGGGGACAGCCCAAGAGACCCAGTACTTC; CDR3aa: CASERGTAQETQYF
v_gene: TRBV9; d_gene: TRBD1; j_gene: TRBJ1-5; abundance: few; CDR3nt: TGTGCCAGCAGCCCCCTAGGGGGACAGGGAAGCAATCAGCCCCAGCATTTT; CDR3aa: CASSPLGGQGSNQPQHF
v_gene: TRBV5-8; d_gene: -; j_gene: TRBJ1-5; abundance: -; CDR3nt: TGTGCCAGCAGTTGGACAGTTCAAGCTCAAAATAGCAATCAGCCCCAGCATTTT; CDR3aa: CASSWTVQAQNSNQPQHF
v_gene: TRBV10-2; d_gene: TRBD1; j_gene: TRBJ1-5; abundance: -; CDR3nt: TGCGCCAGCAGTGAGTCAGGACAGGGGTACGAACAGCCCCAGCATTTT; CDR3aa: CASSESGQGYEQPQHF
v_gene: TRBV6-5; d_gene: TRBD2; j_gene: TRBJ2-5; abundance: -; CDR3nt: TGTGCCAGCAGTCCGGGACTAGCGGGAGGGGAGACCCAGTACTTC; CDR3aa: CASSPGLAGGETQYF
v_gene: TRBV5-6; d_gene: -; j_gene: TRBJ2-7; abundance: once; CDR3nt: TGTGCCAGCAGCTCCGGGACAACAAGCTACGAGCAGTACTTC; CDR3aa: CASSSGTTSYEQYF
v_gene: TRBV5-1; d_gene: TRBD1; j_gene: TRBJ2-2; abundance: -; CDR3nt: TGCGCCAGCAGCTTTGTAACAGGGGGGTCCACCGGGGAGCTGTTTTTT; CDR3aa: CASSFVTGGSTGELFF
v_gene: TRBV6-5; d_gene: TRBD1; j_gene: TRBJ1-1; abundance: few; CDR3nt: TGTGCCAGCTCCAAGGGGGCGGTGAACACTGAAGCTTTCTTT; CDR3aa: CASSKGAVNTEAFF
v_gene: TRBV7-9; d_gene: TRBD1; j_gene: TRBJ2-4; abundance: -; CDR3nt: TGTGCCAGCAGCCCTAGCTGGGACAGGGCGGGAAACATTCAGTACTTC; CDR3aa: CASSPSWDRAGNIQYF
v_gene: TRBV2; d_gene: -; j_gene: TRBJ2-4; abundance: -; CDR3nt: TGTGCCAGCAGTGAACCAATTGGGGAGGAGCCAGCCAAAAACATTCAGTACTTC; CDR3aa: CASSEPIGEEPAKNIQYF
v_gene: TRBV2; d_gene: -; j_gene: TRBJ1-5; abundance: once; CDR3nt: TGTGCCAGCAGTGAAGCCAAGGGGCAAGGGGATCAGCCCCAGCATTTT; CDR3aa: CASSEAKGQGDQPQHF
v_gene: TRBV7-6; d_gene: -; j_gene: TRBJ2-7; abundance: -; CDR3nt: TGTGCCAGCAGCTTAGTGCACGGTTCCTACGAGCAGTACTTC; CDR3aa: CASSLVHGSYEQYF
v_gene: TRBV7-9; d_gene: TRBD1; j_gene: TRBJ2-3; abundance: -; CDR3nt: TGTGCCAGCAGCTTGCCAGGGGGAGATACGCAGTATTTT; CDR3aa: CASSLPGGDTQYF
v_gene: TRBV2; d_gene: -; j_gene: TRBJ1-3; abundance: -; CDR3nt: TGTGCCAGCAGTGAAGACCTCGCCCCGGGAGGAAACACCATATATTTT; CDR3aa: CASSEDLAPGGNTIYF
v_gene: TRBV4-1; d_gene: TRBD1; j_gene: TRBJ1-6; abundance: -; CDR3nt: TGCGCCAGCAGCCAAGAAGCATCAGGGACAGCTTATAATTCACCCCTCCACTTT; CDR3aa: CASSQEASGTAYNSPLHF
v_gene: TRBV15; d_gene: TRBD2; j_gene: TRBJ2-7; abundance: -; CDR3nt: TGTGCCACCAGCAGGCCGGGACTAGCGGGAGTTGACGAGCAGTACTTC; CDR3aa: CATSRPGLAGVDEQYF
v_gene: TRBV5-6; d_gene: -; j_gene: TRBJ2-7; abundance: -; CDR3nt: TGTGCCAGCAGCTTAGCTCCGAATCCCTACGAGCAGTACTTC; CDR3aa: CASSLAPNPYEQYF
v_gene: TRBV28; d_gene: -; j_gene: TRBJ1-2; abundance: -; CDR3nt: TGTGCCAGCAGTTTTCTAGTCAGCTTTTATGGCTACACCTTC; CDR3aa: CASSFLVSFYGYTF
v_gene: TRBV23-1; d_gene: TRBD1; j_gene: TRBJ2-2; abundance: -; CDR3nt: TGCGCCAGCAGCCACGAGGATAATCCCCCGGGACAGGGCCGTTTTTCGGCCGGGGAGCTGTTTTTT; CDR3aa: CASSHEDNPPGQGRFSAGELFF
v_gene: TRBV27; d_gene: -; j_gene: TRBJ1-5; abundance: -; CDR3nt: TGTGCCAGCAGTTTAGGAGGGGACGATACTAATCAGCCCCAGCATTTT; CDR3aa: CASSLGGDDTNQPQHF
v_gene: TRBV11-3; d_gene: -; j_gene: TRBJ2-7; abundance: -; CDR3nt: TGTGCCAGCAGCCTTACTAGTGGTCTTGGCGAGCAGTACTTC; CDR3aa: CASSLTSGLGEQYF
v_gene: TRBV28; d_gene: -; j_gene: TRBJ2-5; abundance: -; CDR3nt: TGTGCCAGCAGTTTAGCTACTGCTTACCAAGAGACCCAGTACTTC; CDR3aa: CASSLATAYQETQYF
v_gene: TRBV7-2; d_gene: -; j_gene: TRBJ1-4; abundance: -; CDR3nt: TGTGCCAGCAGCTCCTCGCAGGGCTCTGCAACTAATGAAAAACTGTTTTTT; CDR3aa: CASSSSQGSATNEKLFF
v_gene: TRBV7-9; d_gene: TRBD1; j_gene: TRBJ1-5; abundance: -; CDR3nt: TGTGCCAGCAGCCCGGACAGGGGTAATCAGCCCCAGCATTTT; CDR3aa: CASSPDRGNQPQHF
v_gene: TRBV7-2; d_gene: TRBD1; j_gene: TRBJ2-1; abundance: -; CDR3nt: TGTGCCAGCAGCCCCGCGGGACAGGGGACCTCGGGGAAGCAGTTCTTC; CDR3aa: CASSPAGQGTSGKQFF
v_gene: TRBV9; d_gene: TRBD1; j_gene: TRBJ1-2; abundance: -; CDR3nt: TGTGCCAGCAGCCCACAGGGGAAGGTCTATGGCTACACCTTC; CDR3aa: CASSPQGKVYGYTF
v_gene: TRBV4-2; d_gene: TRBD2; j_gene: TRBJ2-2; abundance: -; CDR3nt: TGTGCCAGCAGCCTTAGCGGGGGGGGCGGGGAGCTGTTTTTT; CDR3aa: CASSLSGGGGELFF
v_gene: TRBV27; d_gene: -; j_gene: TRBJ2-4; abundance: -; CDR3nt: TGTGCCAGCAGTTTATCGGCAGCGACGTCTACGGGCATTCAGTACTTC; CDR3aa: CASSLSAATSTGIQYF
v_gene: TRBV2; d_gene: TRBD1; j_gene: TRBJ1-1; abundance: -; CDR3nt: TGTGCCAGCAGGGATACAGGGGACACGCTAACTGAAGCTTTCTTT; CDR3aa: CASRDTGDTLTEAFF
v_gene: TRBV18; d_gene: TRBD1; j_gene: TRBJ1-5; abundance: -; CDR3nt: TGTGCCAGCTCACCGACAGGGGGTGACAATCAGCCCCAGCATTTT; CDR3aa: CASSPTGGDNQPQHF
v_gene: TRBV30; d_gene: TRBD1; j_gene: TRBJ1-1; abundance: -; CDR3nt: TGTGCCTGGGGGACAGGTGGCCCTCCGGCTTTCTTT; CDR3aa: CAWGTGGPPAFF
v_gene: TRBV11-2; d_gene: TRBD2; j_gene: TRBJ2-7; abundance: -; CDR3nt: TGTGCCAGCAGCTCGCCGGGACTAGCGGGAGGGCCTTACTACGAGCAGTACTTC; CDR3aa: CASSSPGLAGGPYYEQYF
v_gene: TRBV7-8; d_gene: TRBD2; j_gene: TRBJ2-1; abundance: -; CDR3nt: TGTGCCAGCAGTTTTCCAACGGGACTAGCGGGAGTTGACGCCTACAATGAGCAGTTCTTC; CDR3aa: CASSFPTGLAGVDAYNEQFF
v_gene: TRBV15; d_gene: TRBD1; j_gene: TRBJ1-5; abundance: -; CDR3nt: TGTGCCACCTCTACCGCCAGGACAGGGGGGCTTCAGCCCCAGCATTTT; CDR3aa: CATSTARTGGLQPQHF
v_gene: TRBV29-1; d_gene: TRBD2; j_gene: TRBJ2-5; abundance: -; CDR3nt: TGCAGCGTTGAGGCAGCGGGACGAGAGACCCAGTACTTC; CDR3aa: CSVEAAGRETQYF